This entry lists 4 T cell receptor beta chains sequenced from one sample in a study of chemoradiotherapy in HPV16-positive cancers. TCRdb's copy holds only in-frame clones and misses some; the assay was immunoSEQ multiplex PCR. The sample consists of about 35,000 clones, 92% of them appearing once. The specimen comprised blood, sampled from a patient who underwent chemoradiotherapy. Every receptor here comes from a human donor with HPV-associated anogenital cancer.

This clone appeared once. The genes are TRBV5-1 and TRBJ1-2; 10 bases are shared with TRBD1. V was clipped by 3 bases and J by 4 bases; unmatched bases: 6. The CDR3 has 15 residues. The germline gives CDR1 SGHRS, CDR2 YFSETQ. CDR3 nucleotides: TGCGCCAGCAGCTGGAGGGACAGGGGAGGCTATGGCTACACCTTC. This sequence encodes CASSWRDRGGYGYTF.

This chain uses TRBV30 with TRBJ2-2; D assignment may be TRBD1 or TRBD2 (5 bases each). Germline CDR1 GTSNPN, CDR2 SVGIG (reference sequence). V was trimmed by 0 bases and J by 0 bases, leaving 11 bases between them. The CDR3 has 16 residues. CDR3 in amino acids: CAWSVEGDPNTGELFF. The CDR3 bases are TGTGCCTGGAGTGTAGAAGGGGACCCGAACACCGGGGAGCTGTTTTTT.

The chain is built from TRBV7-9 and TRBJ1-1; TRBD1 aligns across 9 bases. CDR3 length: 15 residues. The V gene's germline CDR1 is SEHNR and CDR2 FQNEAQ (reference sequence). V lost 3 bases and J lost 6; bases outside the gene matches: 8. This CDR3 reads CASSFSGQGFPEAFF. CDR3 nucleotides: TGTGCCAGCAGCTTCAGCGGACAGGGGTTTCCTGAAGCTTTCTTT.

CDR3 DNA: TGTGCCAGCAGCCGGGGACAGCAAGCTAACTATGGCTACACCTTC. This encodes CASSRGQQANYGYTF. The gene calls are TRBV7-8 and TRBJ1-2, with 7 nucleotides matching TRBD1. V lost 5 bases, J lost 0 bases, and 6 bases stayed unmatched. The CDR3 contains 15 residues. Germline V gene lookup returns CDR1 SGHVS and CDR2 FQNEAQ.